The present TCR beta chain was sequenced within a study of shared clonotypes between healthy human individuals. The study, taken as a whole, reports: Researchers found naive subsets generally carried larger estimated richness than memory subsets. Sequencing depth was predicted to influence how clonotypes are shared among donors. The rarefaction results pointed to incomplete sorted-subset sequencing despite large depth. Lower generation probabilities were found for non-shared clonotypes than for those shared by all four donors.

With regard to this clone: Its antigen is not identified.

Only CD45RO-negative cells positively selected for CCR7 counted as naive CD8 cells, so terminally differentiated effector memory CD45RA+ cells were excluded. V lost 4 bases to trimming and J lost 7 bases; unmatched junction nucleotides: 15. The CDR3 extends over 17 amino acids. Germline assignment: CDR1 GTSNPN and CDR2 SVGIG (reference sequence). Sequenced by immunoSEQ multiplex PCR; TCRdb stores in-frame clones only, minus some. The sample holds more than 2 million clones, about 95% seen once. The genes are TRBV30 and TRBJ2-1; TRBD2 matches 11 bases. Sequencing was performed on naive CD8+ T cells sorted from blood. The clonotype comes from a man aged 18 to 30 in good health. The CDR3 loop reads CAWIGTSGARDQNEQFF. The CDR3 DNA reads TGTGCCTGGATCGGGACTAGCGGAGCCCGCGACCAAAATGAGCAGTTCTTC.